This T cell receptor (beta chain) derives from a study of control samples from healthy donors and cancer patients. TCRdb's copy holds only in-frame clones and misses some; the assay was immunoSEQ multiplex PCR. The sample consists of 70,000 or so clones, 84% of them appearing once. The CDR3 runs 13 residues. Between the trimmed V and J ends, which lost 3 bases and 5 bases, there was a span of 13 bases. The V gene's germline CDR1 is GTSNPN and CDR2 SVGIG (reference sequence). The V and J genes are TRBV30 and TRBJ1-2, with D maybe TRBD1 (6 bases). The TCR originated in a man between 50 and 59 years old in good health. Material: blood. DNA for the CDR3: TGTGCCTGGAGGTCGACAGGAATTTATGGCTACACCTTC. It translates to CAWRSTGIYGYTF. Variable domain in full (rest from reference TRBV30 and TRBJ1-2): SQTIHQWPATLVQPVGSPLSLECTVEGTSNPNLYWYRQAAGRGLQLLFYSVGIGQISSEVPQNLSASRPQDRQFILSSKKLLLSDSGFYLCAWRSTGIYGYTFGSGTRLTVV.